This T cell receptor beta chain emerged from a study of CD4 T cell repertoires in COVID-19. General study points: Several top expanded SARS-CoV-2-reactive clonotypes were shared by two or three memory subsets.

Assay used: immunoSEQ multiplex PCR; TCRdb lists only in-frame clones, some missing. The profile shows 65,000 to 95,000 clones, about four fifths of them singletons. The CDR3 runs 14 residues. Germline lookup yields CDR1 SQVTM and CDR2 ANQGSEA. V lost 7 bases, J lost 5 bases, and 4 bases stayed unmatched. On this clone: Its matching antigen is unknown.

The sequencing here drew on CD4+ T cells from peripheral blood, taken after recovery from COVID-19. This chain connects TRBV29-1 to TRBJ2-2, with TRBD2 matching 13 bases. The receptor's source is a human donor who had COVID-19. The DNA for the CDR3 is TGCAGCGCGGGGACTAGCGGGGTTACCGGGGAGCTGTTTTTT. Its protein product is CSAGTSGVTGELFF.